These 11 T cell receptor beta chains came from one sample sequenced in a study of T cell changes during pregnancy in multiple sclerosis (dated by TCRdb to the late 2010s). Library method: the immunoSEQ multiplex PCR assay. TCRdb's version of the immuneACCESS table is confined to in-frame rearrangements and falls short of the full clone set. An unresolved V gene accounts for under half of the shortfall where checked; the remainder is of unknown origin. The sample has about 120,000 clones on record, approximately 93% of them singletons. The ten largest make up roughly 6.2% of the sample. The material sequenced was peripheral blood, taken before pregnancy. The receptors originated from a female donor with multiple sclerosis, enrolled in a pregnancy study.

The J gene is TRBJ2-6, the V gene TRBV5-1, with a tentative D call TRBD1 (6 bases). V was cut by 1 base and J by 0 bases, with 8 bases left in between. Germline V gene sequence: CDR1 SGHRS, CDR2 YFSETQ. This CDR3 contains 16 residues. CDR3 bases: TGCGCCAGCAGCTTGCTGACAGGCTCTGGGGCCAACGTCCTGACTTTC. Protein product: CASSLLTGSGANVLTF.

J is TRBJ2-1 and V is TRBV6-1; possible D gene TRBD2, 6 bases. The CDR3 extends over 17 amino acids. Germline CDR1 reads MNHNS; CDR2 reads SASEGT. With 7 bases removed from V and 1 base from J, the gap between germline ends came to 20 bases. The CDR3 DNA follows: TGTGCCAGCAATGACCGGGGAGGAAAGGGGTCCTACAATGAGCAGTTCTTC. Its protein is CASNDRGGKGSYNEQFF.

CDR3 coding DNA: TGTGCCAGCAGCTTCACCGGGACACCGGGTCGAGAGACCCAGTACTTC. It specifies CASSFTGTPGRETQYF. V is TRBV9 and J is TRBJ2-5; tentatively, D is TRBD1 (6 bases). CDR3 length equals 16 residues. Germline lookup yields CDR1 SGDLS and CDR2 YYNGEE. The V end lost 4 bases, the J end lost 4 bases, and 20 bases lay between the germline ends.

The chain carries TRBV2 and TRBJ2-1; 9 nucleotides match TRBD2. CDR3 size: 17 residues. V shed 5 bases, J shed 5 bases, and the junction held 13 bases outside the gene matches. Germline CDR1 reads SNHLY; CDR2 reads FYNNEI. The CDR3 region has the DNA TGTGCCAGCAGTTACTCGGTGGTTAGCGGGAGTAACAATGAGCAGTTCTTC. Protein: CASSYSVVSGSNNEQFF.

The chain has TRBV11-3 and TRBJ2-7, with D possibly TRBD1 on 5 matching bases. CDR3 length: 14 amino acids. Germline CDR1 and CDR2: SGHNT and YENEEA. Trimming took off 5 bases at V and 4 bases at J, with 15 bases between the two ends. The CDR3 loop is CASSPRQRPYEQYF. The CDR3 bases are TGTGCCAGCAGCCCACGACAGCGACCGTACGAGCAGTACTTC.

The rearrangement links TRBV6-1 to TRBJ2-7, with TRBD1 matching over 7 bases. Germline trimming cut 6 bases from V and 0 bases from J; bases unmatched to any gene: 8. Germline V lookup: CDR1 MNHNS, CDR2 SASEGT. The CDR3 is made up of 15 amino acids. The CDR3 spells CASRDLTGYSYEQYF. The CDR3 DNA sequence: TGTGCCAGCAGAGATTTGACAGGGTACTCCTACGAGCAGTACTTC.

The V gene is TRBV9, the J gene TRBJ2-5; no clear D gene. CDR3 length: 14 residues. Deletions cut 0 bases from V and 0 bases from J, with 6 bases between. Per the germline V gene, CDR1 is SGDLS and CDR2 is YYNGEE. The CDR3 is CASSVGPDQETQYF. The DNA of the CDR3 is TGTGCCAGCAGCGTAGGTCCAGACCAAGAGACCCAGTACTTC.

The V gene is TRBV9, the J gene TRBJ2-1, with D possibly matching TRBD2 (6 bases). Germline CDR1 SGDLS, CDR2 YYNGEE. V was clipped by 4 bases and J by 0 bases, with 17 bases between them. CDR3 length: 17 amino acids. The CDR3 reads CASSHPTGGSSYNEQFF. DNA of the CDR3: TGTGCCAGCAGCCATCCAACTGGGGGGAGCTCCTACAATGAGCAGTTCTTC. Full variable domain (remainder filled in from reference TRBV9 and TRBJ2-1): DSGVTQTPKHLITATGQRVTLRCSPRSGDLSVYWYQQSLDQGLQFLIQYYNGEERAKGNILERFSAQQFPDLHSELNLSSLELGDSALYFCASSHPTGGSSYNEQFFGPGTRLTVL.

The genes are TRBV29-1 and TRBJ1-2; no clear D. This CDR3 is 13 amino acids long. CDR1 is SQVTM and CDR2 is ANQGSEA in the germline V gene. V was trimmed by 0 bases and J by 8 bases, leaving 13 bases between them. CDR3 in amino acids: CSVEERQPTGYTF. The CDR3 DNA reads TGCAGCGTTGAAGAGAGGCAGCCGACGGGCTACACCTTC.

For the CDR3, the DNA is TGTGCCAGCAGAGGGGCCGGCTTCCTTGAGGACGAGCAGTACTTC. Encoded protein: CASRGAGFLEDEQYF. This rearrangement joins TRBV7-9 to TRBJ2-7; possible D gene TRBD1, 5 bases. The CDR3 has 15 residues. Germline CDR1 is SEHNR and CDR2 is FQNEAQ (reference sequence). V dropped 6 bases and J dropped 5 bases, with 20 bases sitting between them.

As DNA, the CDR3 is TGTGCCAGCAGCGCCACGGAGGGGTGGACCCAGTACTTC. Protein: CASSATEGWTQYF. The chain uses TRBV7-9 and TRBJ2-5, with D possibly TRBD2 on 6 matching bases. Germline assignment: CDR1 SEHNR and CDR2 FQNEAQ (reference sequence). V was pared by 5 bases and J by 7 bases, with 14 bases between. This CDR3 comprises 13 residues.